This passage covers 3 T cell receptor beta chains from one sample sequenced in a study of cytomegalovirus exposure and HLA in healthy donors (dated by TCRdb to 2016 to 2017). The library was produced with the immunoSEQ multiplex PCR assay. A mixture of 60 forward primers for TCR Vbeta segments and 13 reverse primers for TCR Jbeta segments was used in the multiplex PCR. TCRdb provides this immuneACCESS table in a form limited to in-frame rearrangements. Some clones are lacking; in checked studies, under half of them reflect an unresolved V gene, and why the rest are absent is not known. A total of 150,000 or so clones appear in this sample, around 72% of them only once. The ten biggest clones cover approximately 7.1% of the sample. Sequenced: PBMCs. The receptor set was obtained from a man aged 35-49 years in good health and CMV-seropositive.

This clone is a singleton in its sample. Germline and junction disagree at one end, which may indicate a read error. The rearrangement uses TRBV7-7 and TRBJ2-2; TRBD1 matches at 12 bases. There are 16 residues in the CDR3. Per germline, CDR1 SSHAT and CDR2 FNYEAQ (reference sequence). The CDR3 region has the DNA TGTGCTAGCAGCCCCGGGACAGGGGGCTACTGGGGGGAGCTGTTTTTT. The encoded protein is CASSPGTGGYWGELFF.

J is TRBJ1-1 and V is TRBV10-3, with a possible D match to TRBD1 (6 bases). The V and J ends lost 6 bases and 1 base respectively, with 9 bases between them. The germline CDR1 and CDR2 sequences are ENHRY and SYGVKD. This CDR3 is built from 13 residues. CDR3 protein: CAISGQRNTEAFF. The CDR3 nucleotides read TGTGCCATCAGCGGACAGAGGAACACTGAAGCTTTCTTT.

The CDR3 is CSVWTGVHDYGYTF. CDR3 DNA: TGCAGCGTTTGGACAGGGGTCCACGACTATGGCTACACCTTC. This sequence joins TRBV29-1 and TRBJ1-2; 9 nucleotides align to TRBD1. The CDR3 totals 14 residues. Germline V lookup: CDR1 SQVTM, CDR2 ANQGSEA. V lost 5 bases and J lost 3; bases outside the gene matches: 7.